This T cell receptor (beta chain) was documented in a study of blood T cell repertoires in COVID-19. Study at large: Some COVID-19 samples were acute and others convalescent; all came from the United States, Italy and Spain. T cells, B-cell-depleted T cells, or PBMCs supplied cDNA or gDNA.

In the source study's methods: Using reference gene primer amplification, nucleated cell counts were estimated. Libraries were prepared by immunoSEQ multiplex PCR; TCRdb keeps only in-frame clonotypes and omits some of them. V and J calls and clone size come straight from that table; D and trimming were deduced from the DNA. The repertoire holds 89,000 or so clones, with 80% to 90% as singletons. With 0 bases clipped from V and 1 base from J, the junction kept 3 bases outside the gene matches. The CDR3 contains 16 residues. CDR1 and CDR2 from the germline V gene are MNHEY and SVGAGI. Seattle patients were enrolled while actively infected and followed longitudinally.

The clonotype was recovered from a man aged 50-60 years with COVID-19, enrolled during active disease. Material for sequencing was peripheral blood. The chain employs TRBV6-5 and TRBJ2-3; TRBD1 aligns across 8 bases. CDR3 residues: CASSYSHRGGTDTQYF. The CDR3 nucleotides read TGTGCCAGCAGTTACTCACACAGGGGGGGCACAGATACGCAGTATTTT.